Shown below are 12 T cell receptor beta chains from a single sample sequenced in a study of tumor-infiltrating lymphocytes in primary liver carcinoma. Total RNA and DNA came together from roughly 20-30 mg of bulk tissue without cell sorting. Using a constant-region primer together with ProtoScript II reverse transcriptase, TCR beta cDNA was made from around 500 ng of total RNA. Modified slightly, ARM-PCR produced TCR beta libraries over three nested multiplex PCR rounds. Forward primers for TRBV1-TRBV30 and a C-beta reverse primer served the first two PCR rounds, at 10 cycles each. TCRdb analysed the multiplex PCR reads with MiXCR anew, one entry per CDR3 protein. The sample has tens of thousands of distinct CDR3 sequences; 70% to 85% are singletons. The sample was liver tumor tissue from sampling region 5. Subset defined: tumor region T5, tumor centre. The receptors derive from a man aged 35-49 years with primary liver carcinoma and hepatitis B virus infection.

At least ten counts were recorded for this clonotype. This may arise from a read error, as a much more abundant clone is one base away. The final CDR3 position lacks the conserved phenylalanine or tryptophan, pointing to a likely read error. The chain has TRBV29-1 and TRBJ2-6; D gene unclear. CDR1 is SQVTM, CDR2 ANQGSEA, per germline. Trimming left V 1 base short and J 2 bases short, with 6 bases between. The CDR3 totals 14 residues. CDR3 in amino acids: CSVEGGPGANVLTL. In nucleotides, the CDR3 is TGCAGCGTTGAAGGTGGGCCTGGGGCCAACGTCCTGACTCTC.

This clonotype was found many times. The chain uses TRBV4-2 and TRBJ2-7, with 8 bases matching TRBD1. Germline loops: CDR1 LGHNA, CDR2 YNFKEQ. Losses at the gene ends were 0 bases for V and 0 bases for J; bases not matched to a gene: 13. CDR3 length equals 19 residues. CDR3 protein: CASSQDSFRGQGVSYEQYF. The CDR3 DNA reads as TGTGCCAGCAGCCAAGATTCCTTCCGAGGACAGGGAGTCTCCTACGAGCAGTACTTC.

The rearrangement links TRBV29-1 to TRBJ1-1; D ambiguous. Per the germline V gene, CDR1 is SQVTM and CDR2 is ANQGSEA. The V end was cut by 4 bases, the J end by 3 bases, with 9 bases between. This CDR3 contains 12 residues. The CDR3 region is CSVAARDTEAFF. The CDR3 DNA sequence: TGCAGCGTTGCGGCACGGGACACTGAAGCTTTCTTT.

Regarding this clonotype: One junction end does not reproduce the germline sequence, and a read error may be involved. The V and J genes are TRBV11-2 and TRBJ2-2; 9 bases match TRBD1. This CDR3 is built from 17 residues. Per the germline V gene, CDR1 is SGHAT and CDR2 is FQNNGV. For the CDR3, the DNA is TGTGCCAGCAGCTTTGATCGGGACAGGGTCCGCACCGGTGAGCTGTCTTTT. As protein: CASSFDRDRVRTGELSF.

The CDR3 here is CASSLLRGGELFF. CDR3 sequence (DNA): TGTGCCAGCAGCCTCCTCAGGGGCGGGGAGCTGTTTTTT. This chain joins TRBV11-2 and TRBJ2-2; tentatively, D is TRBD1 (6 bases). V lost 5 bases to trimming and J lost 7 bases, with 11 bases between them. This CDR3 has 13 amino acids. Germline assignment: CDR1 SGHAT and CDR2 FQNNGV.

This clonotype showed up just a few times. At one end the junction does not follow the germline gene, possibly because of a read error. V usage is TRBV11-2 and J usage is TRBJ2-7; D gene ambiguous. From germline, CDR1 is SGHAT and CDR2 FQNNGV. This CDR3 is built from 14 residues. This CDR3 reads CASSLTNGAYKQYF. CDR3 nucleotide sequence: TGTGCCAGCAGCCTAACCAACGGAGCCTACAAGCAGTACTTC.

Note on this clonotype: No conserved phenylalanine or tryptophan is present at the end of the CDR3, so a read error is the likely explanation. The rearrangement joins TRBV5-1 to TRBJ2-7; D possibly corresponds to TRBD2 (6 bases). The V gene lost 4 bases and the J gene lost 3 bases, with 17 bases spanning the gap. Germline V lookup: CDR1 SGHRS, CDR2 YFSETQ. This CDR3 comprises 15 residues. The CDR3 region has the DNA TGCGCCAGCAGCGGCTCTTGGGGGGTAAACTACGAGCAGTACCTC. This codes for CASSGSWGVNYEQYL.

This clonotype has a handful of counts. The junction and the germline gene differ at one end; a read error may be behind it. The chain couples TRBV5-1 to TRBJ1-1; no clear D. Germline assignment: CDR1 SGHRS and CDR2 YFSETQ. The CDR3 has 15 amino acids. The CDR3 here is CTSSLAPGRQSEAFF. DNA for the CDR3: TGTACCAGCAGCTTGGCTCCGGGAAGGCAGAGTGAAGCTTTCTTT.

The chain has TRBV6-5 and TRBJ1-2; D uncertain. CDR3 size: 13 residues. Between the trimmed V and J ends, which lost 11 bases and 6 bases, there was a span of 19 bases. Germline CDR1 MNHEY, CDR2 SVGAGI. For the CDR3, the DNA is TGTGCCGGGCTCAGGTCCCGGGCTGATGGCTACACCTTC. Translation: CAGLRSRADGYTF.

This clonotype was counted ten times or more. The rearrangement links TRBV29-1 to TRBJ2-1; 7 nucleotides agree with TRBD2. This CDR3 is built from 14 residues. Per the germline V gene, CDR1 is SQVTM and CDR2 is ANQGSEA. After removal of 7 bases from V and 3 bases from J, the junction contained 9 bases not matched to a gene. CDR3 bases: TGCAGCGCTGGGGGGGGACTGAACTACAATGAGCAGTTCTTC. This sequence encodes CSAGGGLNYNEQFF.

This chain links TRBV5-4 with TRBJ1-2; tentative D call: TRBD1 (5 bases). CDR3 size: 14 residues. The germline gives CDR1 SGHNT, CDR2 YYREEE (reference sequence). Trimming cost V 0 bases and J 7 bases, with 13 bases left between them. The CDR3 region is CASSLDAGRGGYTF. The CDR3 nucleotides are TGTGCCAGCAGCTTGGATGCAGGGCGTGGTGGCTACACCTTC.

This clonotype was counted at least ten times. The gene calls are TRBV28 and TRBJ2-2; TRBD1 is a possible D gene (6 bases). The CDR3 length is 14 residues. The germline CDR1 and CDR2 sequences are MDHEN and SYDVKM. The V end was cut by 7 bases, the J end by 1 base, with 10 bases between. Here the CDR3 DNA reads TGTGCCAGCACGAGGGGACAGAACACCGGGGAGCTGTTTTTT. Protein product: CASTRGQNTGELFF. Drawing the rest from reference TRBV28 and TRBJ2-2, the complete variable domain is DVKVTQSSRYLVKRTGEKVFLECVQDMDHENMFWYRQDPGLGLRLIYFSYDVKMKEKGDIPEGYSVSREKKERFSLILESASTNQTSMYLCASTRGQNTGELFFGEGSRLTVL.